The 20 T cell receptor beta chains below come from one sample, sequenced in a study of cytomegalovirus exposure and HLA in healthy donors. Both 60 Vbeta primers and 13 Jbeta primers went into the PCR. The repertoire was sequenced with immunoSEQ multiplex PCR; TCRdb's copy has only in-frame clones and lacks some. The table shows over 90,000 clones, with over 75% occurring only once. Sequencing was carried out using PBMCs. These receptors all stem from a man aged 40-50 years in good health and CMV-seropositive.

The CDR3 DNA is TGCAGCGTCGGGTACCAAGAGACCCAGTACTTC. This translates into CSVGYQETQYF. The chain recombines TRBV29-1 with TRBJ2-5, with D unclear. The CDR3 runs 11 residues. Germline V gene lookup returns CDR1 SQVTM and CDR2 ANQGSEA. Trimming removed 6 bases from V and 0 bases from J, with 5 bases in between.

J is TRBJ1-1 and V is TRBV10-3, with TRBD1 matching over 7 bases. Trimming removed 8 bases from V and 1 base from J; junction bases left unmatched: 10. Per germline, CDR1 ENHRY and CDR2 SYGVKD. This CDR3 comprises 15 residues. The chain's CDR3 is CAIGGKQGTNTEAFF. In DNA, the CDR3 is TGTGCCATCGGAGGAAAACAGGGGACGAACACTGAAGCTTTCTTT.

This clone was recorded only once. This chain uses TRBV18 with TRBJ2-3; 9 bases line up with TRBD2. The CDR3 is 14 amino acids. The junction had 4 bases not matched to a gene; V was cut back by 7 bases and J by 2 bases. The germline V gene encodes CDR1 KGHSH and CDR2 LQKENI. The CDR3: CASCGGGATDTQYF. The CDR3 DNA reads TGTGCCAGCTGTGGCGGGGGGGCCACAGATACGCAGTATTTT.

The chain combines TRBV7-9 with TRBJ2-7, with 8 bases identical to TRBD2. Germline CDR1 and CDR2: SEHNR and FQNEAQ (reference sequence). The junction had 5 bases not matched to a gene; V was cut back by 1 base and J by 3 bases. The CDR3 runs 15 residues. CDR3 coding DNA: TGTGCCAGCAGCTTAGATCACGGGACTAGCTACGAGCAGTACTTC. This encodes CASSLDHGTSYEQYF.

Comments on this clone: A junction boundary mismatches the germline segment, possibly from a read error. This chain joins TRBV7-7 and TRBJ2-2; TRBD2 matches at 7 bases. In germline, CDR1 is SSHAT, CDR2 FNYEAQ (reference sequence). This CDR3 contains 15 residues. This chain's CDR3 is CASSPGPAGLGKLFF. In DNA, the CDR3 is TGTGCTAGCAGCCCAGGCCCAGCGGGGTTGGGTAAGCTGTTTTTT.

This clone was found a few times. The chain recombines TRBV2 with TRBJ1-5; possible D gene TRBD1, 6 bases. The V end lost 7 bases, the J end lost 0 bases, and 16 bases lay between the germline ends. Germline lookup yields CDR1 SNHLY and CDR2 FYNNEI. The CDR3 covers 16 residues. CDR3 protein: CASTQRTANSNQPQHF. The CDR3 DNA follows: TGTGCCAGCACCCAAAGGACAGCTAATAGCAATCAGCCCCAGCATTTT.

As to this clone: This same CDR3 is encoded by further DNA sequences in the sample. The V gene is TRBV7-9, the J gene TRBJ1-1; D perhaps matches TRBD1 (6 bases). The CDR3 runs 13 residues. The ends were cut back, 4 bases at V and 4 bases at J, with 10 bases in the middle. CDR1 and CDR2 from the germline V gene are SEHNR and FQNEAQ (reference sequence). The CDR3 DNA is TGTGCCAGCAGCTCACAGGGTGGCACTGAAGCTTTCTTT. This translates into CASSSQGGTEAFF.

The genes are TRBV6-5 and TRBJ1-2, with 11 bases fitting TRBD1. Germline assignment: CDR1 MNHEY and CDR2 SVGAGI. V lost 4 bases to trimming and J lost 6 bases; unmatched junction nucleotides: 10. CDR3 length: 16 amino acids. The CDR3 DNA sequence: TGTGCCAGCAGTTGGACCGGGACAGGGGGTGACAATGGCTACACCTTC. This translates into CASSWTGTGGDNGYTF.

The chain employs TRBV6-1 and TRBJ1-3; weak D call: TRBD1 (6 bases). V lost 0 bases to trimming and J lost 4 bases, with 10 bases between them. The germline V gene encodes CDR1 MNHNS and CDR2 SASEGT. The CDR3 consists of 15 residues. The CDR3 sequence: CASSEARGHGNTIYF. DNA of the CDR3: TGTGCCAGCAGTGAAGCGCGGGGGCACGGAAACACCATATATTTT.

The chain carries TRBV2 and TRBJ1-2; D is undetermined. Per the germline V gene, CDR1 is SNHLY and CDR2 is FYNNEI. The CDR3 is made up of 11 amino acids. V was clipped by 7 bases and J by 7 bases, with 10 bases between them. The CDR3 protein is CASTEEPGYTF. The CDR3 nucleotides read TGTGCCAGCACCGAGGAACCTGGCTACACCTTC.

The chain couples TRBV5-1 to TRBJ2-5, with 11 bases aligning to TRBD2. Unmatched junction bases numbered 11, after V lost 2 bases and J lost 5 bases. CDR3 length equals 17 residues. The germline V gene has CDR1 SGHRS and CDR2 YFSETQ. In nucleotides, the CDR3 is TGCGCCAGCAGCTTAATAGCGGGAGGGCCCTCTGGGGAGACCCAGTACTTC. It translates to CASSLIAGGPSGETQYF.

This rearrangement joins TRBV11-3 to TRBJ2-5, with D hard to call. V lost 5 bases, J lost 1 base, and 8 bases lay in between. Germline V lookup: CDR1 SGHNT, CDR2 YENEEA. The CDR3 runs to 13 residues. CDR3 loop: CASSNSAQETQYF. The CDR3 DNA reads as TGTGCCAGCAGCAACAGTGCCCAAGAGACCCAGTACTTC.

The chain links TRBV5-1 to TRBJ1-2; 8 bases match TRBD1. V trimming: 1 base; J trimming: 2 bases; junction bases outside the gene matches: 7. The CDR3 is 16 residues long. CDR1 is SGHRS and CDR2 is YFSETQ in the germline V gene. The DNA of the CDR3 is TGCGCCAGCAGCTTGTACGGACAGGGATCCAACTATGGCTACACCTTC. It yields the protein CASSLYGQGSNYGYTF.

The chain recombines TRBV15 with TRBJ2-2; TRBD2 aligns across 7 bases. CDR3 length: 15 residues. The V and J ends lost 0 bases and 3 bases, in that order; junction bases with no gene match: 1. Germline V gene lookup returns CDR1 LNHNV and CDR2 YYDKDF (reference sequence). The CDR3 coding sequence is TGTGCCACCAGCAGAGATCGGGGGGACACCGGGGAGCTGTTTTTT. As protein: CATSRDRGDTGELFF.

The genes are TRBV28 and TRBJ1-1; 7 nucleotides agree with TRBD1. The ends lost 5 bases at V and 4 bases at J; junction bases unmatched: 7. The CDR3 runs 14 residues. CDR1 MDHEN and CDR2 SYDVKM come from the germline V gene. CDR3 loop: CASSPQGGGTEAFF. The CDR3, as DNA: TGTGCCAGCAGTCCCCAAGGGGGCGGCACTGAAGCTTTCTTT.

The rearrangement joins TRBV12-5 to TRBJ1-5; D remains ambiguous. The CDR3 has 12 residues. Germline CDR1 and CDR2: LGHNT and FRNRAP. Trimming removed 7 bases from V and 5 bases from J, with 9 bases in between. The CDR3 DNA reads TGTGCTAGTGCCCCCCCCTATCAGCCCCAGCATTTT. It encodes CASAPPYQPQHF.

The rearrangement joins TRBV11-2 to TRBJ2-7, with 9 bases matching TRBD1. V dropped 4 bases and J dropped 12; count of bases not matched to a gene: 13. The CDR3 consists of 14 residues. The germline CDR1 and CDR2 sequences are SGHAT and FQNNGV. DNA of the CDR3: TGTGCCAGCAGCTCGGGGCAGGACAGGGGAAACTTGTACTTC. Amino acid sequence: CASSSGQDRGNLYF.

This rearrangement joins TRBV2 to TRBJ2-7, with 7 positions matching TRBD2. Germline-derived CDR1 and CDR2 are SNHLY and FYNNEI. This CDR3 contains 14 residues. Trimming removed 4 bases from V and 3 bases from J; junction bases left unmatched: 6. CDR3 sequence reads: CASSGGGTIYEQYF. CDR3 DNA sequence: TGTGCCAGCAGTGGGGGGGGGACCATCTACGAGCAGTACTTC.

The chain combines TRBV5-1 with TRBJ2-7, with D hard to call. The germline gives CDR1 SGHRS, CDR2 YFSETQ. V lost 4 bases to trimming and J lost 5 bases, with 16 bases between them. The CDR3 contains 14 residues. Here the CDR3 DNA reads TGCGCCAGCAGCGGCGGTGAGCTAATAAACGAGCAGTACTTC. Protein product: CASSGGELINEQYF.

The chain couples TRBV11-1 to TRBJ2-1; D perhaps matches TRBD2 (6 bases). V lost 5 bases to trimming and J lost 5 bases, with 13 bases between them. The CDR3 spans 14 residues. Germline CDR1 SGHAT, CDR2 FQDESV (reference sequence). This chain's CDR3 is CASSETSWDNEQFF. Here the CDR3 DNA reads TGTGCCAGCAGCGAAACTAGCTGGGACAATGAGCAGTTCTTC.